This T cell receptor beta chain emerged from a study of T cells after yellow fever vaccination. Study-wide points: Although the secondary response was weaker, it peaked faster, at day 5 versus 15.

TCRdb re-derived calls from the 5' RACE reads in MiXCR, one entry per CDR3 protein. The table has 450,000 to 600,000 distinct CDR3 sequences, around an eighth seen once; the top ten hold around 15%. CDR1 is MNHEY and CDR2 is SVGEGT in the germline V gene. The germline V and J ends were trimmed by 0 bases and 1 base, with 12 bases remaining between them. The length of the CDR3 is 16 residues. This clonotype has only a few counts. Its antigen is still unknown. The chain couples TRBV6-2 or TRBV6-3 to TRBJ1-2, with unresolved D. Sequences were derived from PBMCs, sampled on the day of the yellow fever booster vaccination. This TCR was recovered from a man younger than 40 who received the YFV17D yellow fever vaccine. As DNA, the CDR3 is TGTGCCAGCAGTTACTCGATGGAGGAGCATAACTATGGCTACACCTTC. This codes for CASSYSMEEHNYGYTF.